Below, 17 T cell receptor beta chains from the same sample are listed, as sequenced in a study of Graves' ophthalmopathy and Graves' hyperthyroidism. Amplified TCR beta CDR3 regions were obtained using RNA transcripts as template. An opening RT-PCR round employed HTBI primers and preceded a second-round multiplex PCR. A single record per CDR3 protein comes from TCRdb applying MiXCR to the multiplex PCR reads. This table has roughly 410,000 distinct CDR3 sequences, about 16% appearing once. The sample taken for sequencing was peripheral blood. The receptors stem from a woman aged 18-29 years with stable Graves' hyperthyroidism.

The J gene is TRBJ1-1, the V gene TRBV2, with TRBD1 matching 8 bases. There are 12 residues in the CDR3. CDR1 and CDR2 from the germline V gene are SNHLY and FYNNEI. Trimming took 10 bases from V and 3 from J; bases not matched to a gene: 4. Here the CDR3 reads CATTGDDTEAFF. CDR3 DNA: TGTGCCACGACAGGGGACGACACTGAAGCTTTCTTT.

At least ten counts were recorded for this clonotype. The chain combines TRBV6-5 with TRBJ2-7; 10 bases align to TRBD2. J lost 2 bases, V lost 2 bases, and 6 bases had no gene match. Per germline, CDR1 MNHEY and CDR2 SVGAGI. The CDR3 is 16 residues long. The CDR3 coding sequence is TGTGCCAGCAGTTACCAAGGGGGACTAGCGACCTACGAGCAGTACTTC. Protein sequence: CASSYQGGLATYEQYF.

The table lists this clonotype with many counts. This may stem from a read error, because a much larger clone lies one nucleotide away. The V and J genes are TRBV11-2 and TRBJ1-1; no clear D. Germline V gene lookup returns CDR1 SGHAT and CDR2 FQNNGV. This CDR3 is built from 11 residues. The CDR3 region is CATALRTEACF. For the CDR3, the DNA is TGTGCCACCGCCTTGAGAACTGAAGCTTGCTTT.

This clonotype was recorded at least ten times. The chain joins TRBV9 to TRBJ1-3, with D uncertain. V was shortened by 3 bases and J by 0 bases, with 13 bases between the two germline ends. The germline gives CDR1 SGDLS, CDR2 YYNGEE. The CDR3 is 16 amino acids. The CDR3 is CASSGFDRYSGNTIYF. The CDR3 region has the DNA TGTGCCAGCAGCGGCTTCGACCGTTACTCTGGAAACACCATATATTTT.

In this sample, this clonotype turned up many times. The V call is TRBV6-1, the J call TRBJ2-5; D call uncertain. The CDR3 is 12 amino acids. The V end was cut by 4 bases, the J end by 3 bases, with 6 bases between. The germline V gene has CDR1 MNHNS and CDR2 SASEGT. CDR3 sequence reads: CASSVAEETQYF. CDR3 DNA sequence: TGTGCCAGCAGTGTGGCCGAAGAGACCCAGTACTTC.

In its sample, this clonotype was seen many times. The V gene is TRBV6-1, the J gene TRBJ2-2; 9 nucleotides match TRBD2. V was clipped by 3 bases and J by 6 bases; unmatched bases: 5. The CDR3 sequence is 15 residues long. Germline values: CDR1 MNHNS, CDR2 SASEGT. The CDR3 loop is CASSDLAGTAGELFF. The CDR3 bases are TGTGCCAGCAGTGATCTAGCGGGGACCGCCGGGGAGCTGTTTTTT.

This clonotype appeared many times. The V and J genes are TRBV28 and TRBJ1-2; a weak D match, TRBD1 (6 bases). The CDR3 is 14 residues long. The germline CDR1 and CDR2 sequences are MDHEN and SYDVKM. V gave up 7 bases and J gave up 2 bases, with 14 bases separating them. The CDR3 sequence is CASTSGGANYGYTF. The CDR3 nucleotides are TGTGCCAGCACGAGCGGGGGGGCCAACTATGGCTACACCTTC.

Many counts were recorded for this clonotype. The V call is TRBV7-2, the J call TRBJ1-6, with D unclear. This CDR3 has 14 residues. The germline V gene encodes CDR1 SGHTA and CDR2 FQGNSA. The V gene lost 2 bases and the J gene lost 10 bases, with 12 bases spanning the gap. The CDR3 DNA sequence: TGTGCCAGCAGCTTAAGCGACGATGGCTCACCCCTCCACTTT. Translated: CASSLSDDGSPLHF.

The chain links TRBV6-1 to TRBJ2-2; the D gene is possibly TRBD1 (6 bases). Per the germline V gene, CDR1 is MNHNS and CDR2 is SASEGT. This CDR3 contains 14 residues. The germline V and J ends were trimmed by 5 bases and 3 bases, with 10 bases remaining between them. CDR3 residues: CASSLGQYTGELFF. The CDR3, as DNA: TGTGCCAGCAGTCTCGGACAGTACACCGGGGAGCTGTTTTTT.

Points on this clonotype: It is likely a read error, because the conserved phenylalanine at the end of the CDR3 is missing. The chain has TRBV29-1 and TRBJ1-2; 7 nucleotides match TRBD1. Germline V gene lookup returns CDR1 SQVTM and CDR2 ANQGSEA. This CDR3 has 15 amino acids. V lost 3 bases to trimming and J lost 0 bases; unmatched junction nucleotides: 7. The CDR3 is CSVDPTGQSNYGYTV. The CDR3, as DNA: TGCAGCGTTGACCCCACGGGACAGTCTAACTATGGCTACACCGTC.

This clonotype was counted ten times or more. V is TRBV20-1 and J is TRBJ1-2; D is possibly TRBD1 (5 bases). CDR3 length: 15 residues. Germline values: CDR1 DFQATT, CDR2 SNEGSKA (reference sequence). Trimming cost V 5 bases and J 0 bases, with 16 bases left between them. CDR3 residues: CSASGGGGTNYGYTF. The CDR3 region has the DNA TGCAGTGCTTCTGGCGGGGGGGGGACTAACTATGGCTACACCTTC.

There are many counts of this clonotype. The rearrangement joins TRBV6-5 to TRBJ1-1, with 10 bases that match TRBD1. Germline loops: CDR1 MNHEY, CDR2 SVGAGI. The CDR3 sequence is 15 residues long. Trimming at V came to 2 bases and at J to 6 bases, leaving 6 bases not matched to a gene. CDR3 sequence: CASSYDRDRGSEAFF. In DNA, the CDR3 is TGTGCCAGCAGTTACGATAGGGACAGGGGTTCTGAAGCTTTCTTT.

This clonotype was seen many times. The chain employs TRBV4-1 and TRBJ2-4, with 13 bases that match TRBD2. Germline trimming cut 3 bases from V and 1 base from J; bases unmatched to any gene: 9. Per the germline V gene, CDR1 is MGHRA and CDR2 is YSYEKL. The CDR3 covers 19 residues. CDR3 in amino acids: CASSHSGTSGEWAKNIQYF. The CDR3 nucleotides read TGCGCCAGCAGCCACAGCGGGACTAGCGGGGAATGGGCCAAAAACATTCAGTACTTC.

This rearrangement joins TRBV7-2 to TRBJ1-5, with D tentatively TRBD1 (6 bases). The length of the CDR3 is 12 residues. The V gene's germline CDR1 is SGHTA and CDR2 FQGNSA. Deletions cut 4 bases from V and 9 bases from J, with 10 bases between. CDR3 in DNA: TGTGCCAGCAGCTCTGACAGGACGCCCCAGCATTTT. Its translation is CASSSDRTPQHF.

This clonotype was seen many times. The J gene is TRBJ1-2, the V gene TRBV2; no clear D gene. Germline CDR1 reads SNHLY; CDR2 reads FYNNEI. The ends were cut back, 8 bases at V and 6 bases at J, with 22 bases in the middle. The CDR3 loop spans 15 amino acids. DNA of the CDR3: TGTGCCAGCGGTGGTTTTGGGGTCCCCGGGGATGGCTACACCTTC. Translated, it gives CASGGFGVPGDGYTF.

This clonotype was found many times. The V and J genes are TRBV7-2 and TRBJ1-2; D unresolved. Between the trimmed V and J ends, which lost 5 bases and 7 bases, there was a span of 14 bases. Germline assignment: CDR1 SGHTA and CDR2 FQGNSA. The length of the CDR3 is 13 residues. CDR3 loop: CASSPFYPPGYTF. Here the CDR3 DNA reads TGTGCCAGCAGCCCTTTCTACCCGCCTGGCTACACCTTC. Full variable domain (remainder filled in from reference TRBV7-2 and TRBJ1-2): GAGVSQSPSNKVTEKGKDVELRCDPISGHTALYWYRQSLGQGLEFLIYFQGNSAPDKSGLPSDRFSAERTGGSVSTLTIQRTQQEDSAVYLCASSPFYPPGYTFGSGTRLTVV.

In this sample, this clonotype turned up many times. The rearrangement links TRBV6-1 to TRBJ1-2, with D tentatively TRBD1 (6 bases). Trimming cost V 6 bases and J 4 bases, with 12 bases left between them. Germline V lookup: CDR1 MNHNS, CDR2 SASEGT. The CDR3 contains 13 residues. The CDR3 coding sequence is TGTGCCAGCAGACCCACAGGGACCTATGGCTACACCTTC. Its protein is CASRPTGTYGYTF.